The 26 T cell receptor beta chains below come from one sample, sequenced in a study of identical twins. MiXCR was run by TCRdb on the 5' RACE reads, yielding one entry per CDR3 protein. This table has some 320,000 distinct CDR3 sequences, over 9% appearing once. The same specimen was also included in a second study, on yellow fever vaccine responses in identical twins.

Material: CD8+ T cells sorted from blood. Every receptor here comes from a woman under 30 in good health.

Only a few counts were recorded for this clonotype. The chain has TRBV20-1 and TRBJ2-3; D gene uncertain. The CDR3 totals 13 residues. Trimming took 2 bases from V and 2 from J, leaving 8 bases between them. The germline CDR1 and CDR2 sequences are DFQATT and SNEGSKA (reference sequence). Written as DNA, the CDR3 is TGCAGTGCTAGACTTTGGACCACAGATACGCAGTATTTT. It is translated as CSARLWTTDTQYF.

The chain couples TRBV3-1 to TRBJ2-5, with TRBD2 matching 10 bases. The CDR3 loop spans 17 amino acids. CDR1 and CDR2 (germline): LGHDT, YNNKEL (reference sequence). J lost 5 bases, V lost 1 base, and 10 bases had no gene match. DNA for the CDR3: TGTGCCAGCAGCCAAGCGAGCGGGAGGGCCTGGTTGGAGACCCAGTACTTC. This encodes CASSQASGRAWLETQYF.

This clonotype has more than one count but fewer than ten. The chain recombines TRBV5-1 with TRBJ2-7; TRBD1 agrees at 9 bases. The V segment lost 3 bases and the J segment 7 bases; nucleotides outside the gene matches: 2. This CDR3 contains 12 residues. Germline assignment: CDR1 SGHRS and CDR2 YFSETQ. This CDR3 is CASSSDRGEQYV. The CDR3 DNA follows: TGCGCCAGCAGCTCGGACAGGGGTGAGCAGTACGTC.

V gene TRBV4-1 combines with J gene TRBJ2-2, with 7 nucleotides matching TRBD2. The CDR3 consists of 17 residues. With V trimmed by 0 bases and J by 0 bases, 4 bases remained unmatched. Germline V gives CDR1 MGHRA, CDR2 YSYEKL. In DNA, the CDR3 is TGCGCCAGCAGCCAAGATCGGCGGGGGTCGAACACCGGGGAGCTGTTTTTT. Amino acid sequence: CASSQDRRGSNTGELFF.

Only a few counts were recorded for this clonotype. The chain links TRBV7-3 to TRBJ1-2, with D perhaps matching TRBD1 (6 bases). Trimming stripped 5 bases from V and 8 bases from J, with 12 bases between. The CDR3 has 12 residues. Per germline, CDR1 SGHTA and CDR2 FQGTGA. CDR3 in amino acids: CASSPRGNGYTF. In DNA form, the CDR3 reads TGTGCCAGCAGCCCCAGGGGAAACGGCTACACCTTC. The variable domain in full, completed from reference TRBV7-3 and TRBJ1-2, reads GAGVSQTPSNKVTEKGKYVELRCDPISGHTALYWYRQSLGQGPEFLIYFQGTGAADDSGLPNDRFFAVRPEGSVSTLKIQRTERGDSAVYLCASSPRGNGYTFGSGTRLTVV.

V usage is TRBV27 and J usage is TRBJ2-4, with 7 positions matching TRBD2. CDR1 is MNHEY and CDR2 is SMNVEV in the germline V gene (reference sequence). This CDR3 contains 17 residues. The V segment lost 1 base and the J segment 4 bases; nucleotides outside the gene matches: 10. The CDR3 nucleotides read TGTGCCAGCAGTTTATTATCGTCCGGACTAGGAAAAAACATTCAGTACTTC. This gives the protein CASSLLSSGLGKNIQYF.

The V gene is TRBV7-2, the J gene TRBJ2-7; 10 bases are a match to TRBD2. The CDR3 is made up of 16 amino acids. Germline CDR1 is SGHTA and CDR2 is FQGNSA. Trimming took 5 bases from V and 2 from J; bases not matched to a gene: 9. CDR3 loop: CASSGRSGGSPYEQYV. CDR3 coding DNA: TGTGCCAGCAGCGGGCGTAGCGGGGGGTCGCCCTACGAGCAGTACGTC.

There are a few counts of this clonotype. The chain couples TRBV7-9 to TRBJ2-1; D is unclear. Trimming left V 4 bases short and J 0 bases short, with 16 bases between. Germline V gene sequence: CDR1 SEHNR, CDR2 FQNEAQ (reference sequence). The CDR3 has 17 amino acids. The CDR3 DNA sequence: TGTGCCAGCAGCTCTGGAGAGGCGCCTCTCTCCTACAATGAGCAGTTCTTC. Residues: CASSSGEAPLSYNEQFF. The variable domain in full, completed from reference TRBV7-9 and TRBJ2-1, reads DTGVSQNPRHKITKRGQNVTFRCDPISEHNRLYWYRQTLGQGPEFLTYFQNEAQLEKSRLLSDRFSAERPKGSFSTLEIQRTEQGDSAMYLCASSSGEAPLSYNEQFFGPGTRLTVL.

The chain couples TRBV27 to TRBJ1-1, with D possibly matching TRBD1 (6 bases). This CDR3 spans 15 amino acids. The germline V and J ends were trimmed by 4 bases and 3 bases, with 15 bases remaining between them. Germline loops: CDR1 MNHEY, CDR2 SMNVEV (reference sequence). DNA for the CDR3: TGTGCCAGCAGTTCCCAACAGGGAAGGGACACTGAAGCTTTCTTT. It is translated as CASSSQQGRDTEAFF.

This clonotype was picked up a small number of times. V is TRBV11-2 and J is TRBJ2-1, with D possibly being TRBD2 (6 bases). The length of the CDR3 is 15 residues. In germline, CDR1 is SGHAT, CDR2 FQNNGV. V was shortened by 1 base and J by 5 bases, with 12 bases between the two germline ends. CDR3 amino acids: CASSLGRATDNEQFF. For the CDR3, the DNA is TGTGCCAGCAGCTTAGGGAGGGCCACTGACAATGAGCAGTTCTTC.

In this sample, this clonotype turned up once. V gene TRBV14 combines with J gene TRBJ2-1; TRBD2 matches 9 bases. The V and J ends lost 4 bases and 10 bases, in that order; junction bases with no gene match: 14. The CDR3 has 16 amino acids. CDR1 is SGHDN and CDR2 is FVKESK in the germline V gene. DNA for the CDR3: TGTGCCAGCAGCCCCCCCTGGGCGGGGGGGCATTGGGAGCAGTTCTTC. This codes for CASSPPWAGGHWEQFF.

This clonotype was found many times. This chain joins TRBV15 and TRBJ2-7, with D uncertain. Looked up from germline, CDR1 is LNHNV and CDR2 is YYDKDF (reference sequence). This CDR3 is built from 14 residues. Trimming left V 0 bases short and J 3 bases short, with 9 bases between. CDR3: CATSRDRTNYEQYF. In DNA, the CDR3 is TGTGCCACCAGCAGAGATCGTACAAACTACGAGCAGTACTTC.

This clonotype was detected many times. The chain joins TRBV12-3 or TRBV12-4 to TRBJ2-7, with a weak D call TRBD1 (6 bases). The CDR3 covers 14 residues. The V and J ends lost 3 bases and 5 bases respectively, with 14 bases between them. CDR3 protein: CASSFTGLGDEQYF. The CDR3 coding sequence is TGTGCCAGCAGTTTTACAGGGCTGGGGGACGAGCAGTACTTC.

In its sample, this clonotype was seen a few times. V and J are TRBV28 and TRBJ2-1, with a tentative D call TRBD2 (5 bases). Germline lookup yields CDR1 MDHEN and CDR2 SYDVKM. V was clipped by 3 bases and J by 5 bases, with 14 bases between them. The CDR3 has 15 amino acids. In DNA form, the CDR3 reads TGTGCCAGCAGTTTTTTACTCGGGATTGACAATGAGCAGTTCTTC. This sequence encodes CASSFLLGIDNEQFF.

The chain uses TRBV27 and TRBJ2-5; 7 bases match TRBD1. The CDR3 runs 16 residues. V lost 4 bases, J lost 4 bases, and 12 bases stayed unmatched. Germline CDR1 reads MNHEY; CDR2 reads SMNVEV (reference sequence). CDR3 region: CASSWTGTERGETQYF. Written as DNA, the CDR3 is TGTGCCAGCAGTTGGACCGGGACAGAGAGGGGAGAGACCCAGTACTTC.

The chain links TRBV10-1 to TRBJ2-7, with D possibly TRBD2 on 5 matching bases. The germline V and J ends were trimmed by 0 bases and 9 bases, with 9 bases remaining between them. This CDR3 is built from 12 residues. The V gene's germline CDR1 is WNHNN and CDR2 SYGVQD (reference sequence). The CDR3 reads CASSESRAGQYF. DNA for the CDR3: TGCGCCAGCAGTGAGTCGCGGGCCGGGCAGTACTTC.

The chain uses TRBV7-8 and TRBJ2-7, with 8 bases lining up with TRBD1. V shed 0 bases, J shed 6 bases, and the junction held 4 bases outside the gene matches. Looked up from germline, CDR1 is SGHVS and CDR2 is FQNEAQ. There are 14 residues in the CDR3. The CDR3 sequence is CASSLATGVAEQYV. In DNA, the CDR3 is TGTGCCAGCAGCTTAGCGACAGGGGTTGCCGAGCAGTACGTC.

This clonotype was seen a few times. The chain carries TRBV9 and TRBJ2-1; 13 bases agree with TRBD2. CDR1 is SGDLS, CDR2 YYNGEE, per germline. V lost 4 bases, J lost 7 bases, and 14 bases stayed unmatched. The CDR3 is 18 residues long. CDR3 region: CASSNHLYGTSGVNEQFF. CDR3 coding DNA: TGTGCCAGCAGCAATCACCTCTACGGGACTAGCGGGGTGAATGAGCAGTTCTTC.

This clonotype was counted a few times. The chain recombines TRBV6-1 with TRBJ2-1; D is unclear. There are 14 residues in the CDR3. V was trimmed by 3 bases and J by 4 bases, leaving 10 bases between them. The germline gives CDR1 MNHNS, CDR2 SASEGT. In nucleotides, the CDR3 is TGTGCCAGCAGTGACAGGAAAGTATACAATGAGCAGTTCTTC. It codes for CASSDRKVYNEQFF.

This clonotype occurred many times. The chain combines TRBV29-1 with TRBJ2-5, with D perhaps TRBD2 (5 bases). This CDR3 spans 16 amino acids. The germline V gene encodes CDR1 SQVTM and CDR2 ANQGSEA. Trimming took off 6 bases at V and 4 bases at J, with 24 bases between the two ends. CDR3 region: CSVGTDPGFVVETQYF. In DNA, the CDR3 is TGCAGCGTCGGAACTGACCCGGGGTTTGTGGTAGAGACCCAGTACTTC.

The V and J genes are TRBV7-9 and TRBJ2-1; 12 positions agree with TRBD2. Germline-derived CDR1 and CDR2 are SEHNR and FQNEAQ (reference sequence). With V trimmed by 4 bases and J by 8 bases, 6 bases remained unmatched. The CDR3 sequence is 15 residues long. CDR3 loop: CASSSGLAGSYEQFF. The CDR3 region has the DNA TGTGCCAGCAGCTCTGGACTAGCGGGGTCCTATGAGCAGTTCTTC.

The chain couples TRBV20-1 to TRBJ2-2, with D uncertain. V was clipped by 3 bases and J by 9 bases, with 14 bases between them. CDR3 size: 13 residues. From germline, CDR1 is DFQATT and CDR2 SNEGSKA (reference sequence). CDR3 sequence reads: CSARAPSDRELFF. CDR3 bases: TGCAGTGCTAGGGCGCCGTCTGACCGGGAGCTGTTTTTT.

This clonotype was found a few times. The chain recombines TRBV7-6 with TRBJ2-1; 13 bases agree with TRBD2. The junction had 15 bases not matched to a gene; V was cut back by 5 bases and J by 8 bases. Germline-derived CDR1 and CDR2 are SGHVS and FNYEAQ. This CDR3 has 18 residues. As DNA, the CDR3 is TGTGCCAGCAGCCGTGGAATCTGGACTAGCGGGAGCAGGGATGAGCAGTTCTTC. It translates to CASSRGIWTSGSRDEQFF.

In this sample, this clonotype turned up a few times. This chain's CDR3 is CASSLRQVDQPQHF. The CDR3 DNA is TGCGCCAGCAGTCTCCGACAGGTTGATCAGCCCCAGCATTTT. J is TRBJ1-5 and V is TRBV4-1, with TRBD1 as a possible D gene (6 bases). Germline CDR1 is MGHRA and CDR2 is YSYEKL. Trimming removed 6 bases from V and 5 bases from J, with 14 bases in between. The CDR3 loop spans 14 amino acids.

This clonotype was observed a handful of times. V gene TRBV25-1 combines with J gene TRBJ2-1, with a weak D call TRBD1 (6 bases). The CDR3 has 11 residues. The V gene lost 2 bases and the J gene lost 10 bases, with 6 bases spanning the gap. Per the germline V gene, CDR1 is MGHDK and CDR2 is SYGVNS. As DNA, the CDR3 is TGTGCCAGCAGTGAAGACAGGGAGCAGTTCTTC. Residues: CASSEDREQFF.

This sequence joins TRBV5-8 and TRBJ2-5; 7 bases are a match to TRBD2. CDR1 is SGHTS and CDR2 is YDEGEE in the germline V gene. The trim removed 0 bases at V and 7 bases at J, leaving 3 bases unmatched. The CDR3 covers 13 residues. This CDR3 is CASSLAPGGTQYF. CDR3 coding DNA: TGTGCCAGCAGCTTGGCCCCGGGGGGGACCCAGTACTTC.